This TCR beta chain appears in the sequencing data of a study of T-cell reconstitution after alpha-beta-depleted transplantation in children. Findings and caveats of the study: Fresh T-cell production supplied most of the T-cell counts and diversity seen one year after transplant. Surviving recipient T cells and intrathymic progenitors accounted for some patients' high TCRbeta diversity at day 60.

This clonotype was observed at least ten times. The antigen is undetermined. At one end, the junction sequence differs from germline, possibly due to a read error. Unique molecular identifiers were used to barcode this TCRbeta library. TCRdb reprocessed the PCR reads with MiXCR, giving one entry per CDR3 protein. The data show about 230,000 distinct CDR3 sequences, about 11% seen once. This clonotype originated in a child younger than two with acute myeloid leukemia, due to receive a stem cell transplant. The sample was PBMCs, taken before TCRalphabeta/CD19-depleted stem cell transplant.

In DNA, the CDR3 is TGTGCCACCGGCGACAGCTATGGCTACGCCTTC. It specifies CATGDSYGYAF. The chain couples TRBV2 to TRBJ1-2; D is possibly TRBD1 (5 bases). The CDR3 consists of 11 residues. Germline CDR1 reads SNHLY; CDR2 reads FYNNEI.